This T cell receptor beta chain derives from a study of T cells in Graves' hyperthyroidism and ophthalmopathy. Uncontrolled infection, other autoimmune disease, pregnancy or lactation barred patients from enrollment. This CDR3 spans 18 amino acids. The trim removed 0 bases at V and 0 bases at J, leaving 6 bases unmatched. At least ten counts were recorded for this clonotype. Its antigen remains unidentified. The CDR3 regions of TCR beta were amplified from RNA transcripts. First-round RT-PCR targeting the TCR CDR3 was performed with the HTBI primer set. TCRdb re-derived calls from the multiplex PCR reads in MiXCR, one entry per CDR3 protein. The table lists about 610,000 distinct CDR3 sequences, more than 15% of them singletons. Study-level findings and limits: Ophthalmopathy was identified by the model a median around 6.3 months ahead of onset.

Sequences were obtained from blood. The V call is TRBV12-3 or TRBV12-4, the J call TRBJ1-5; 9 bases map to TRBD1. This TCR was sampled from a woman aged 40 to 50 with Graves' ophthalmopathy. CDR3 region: CASSLADRGTYSNQPQHF. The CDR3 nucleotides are TGTGCCAGCAGTTTAGCTGACAGGGGGACATATAGCAATCAGCCCCAGCATTTT.